Below, one T cell receptor beta chain is given with its context. The antigen it binds to is not known. No base-level quality is on record; no much larger clone is a single base apart. The High Capacity cDNA Reverse Transcription Kit was used to reverse transcribe all of the isolated RNA, meaning that expressed TCRB transcripts were what got sequenced. Deep immunoSEQ sequencing was applied to naive, central memory and regulatory T cell samples, giving an average of roughly 3.5 million total reads per sample. Sorted cells were lysed in RLT buffer, and RNA was extracted using DNase-treated RNeasy Micro or Mini kits according to cell number. Each cell subset was processed separately to prevent cross-contamination, with patient and healthy donor samples processed together. TCRB sequences were amplified from cDNA with the immunoSEQ multiplex PCR, producing 87-bp fragments spanning the CDR3 region. The amplicons were sequenced using the Illumina HiSeq platform. The study's processing was this. PCR bias was computationally corrected using synthetic template baselines, reads within Hamming distance 2 were collapsed, and singletons that could not be merged were discarded. By aligning reads against IMGT, V, D and J genes, CDR3 length, and insertions or deletions at six rearrangement sites were assigned. Within each subset, clonotype counts were normalized to sorted cell number, after which true diversity and Gini coefficients were computed with the tcR R package. The overlap coefficient, calculated on TCRB nucleotide sequences, was used to measure repertoire sharing. As a proxy for the pre-selection repertoire, out-of-frame TCRB sequences from naive cells were analyzed. TCRdb took over this immuneACCESS table, retaining in-frame rearrangements with V and J assigned. Such tables are incomplete; in checked studies, under half of the missing clones stem from an unresolved V gene, and the remainder is unexplained. For V, J and clone size, that table is used; D and trimming come from the DNA. The sample data list around 240,000 clones, and around 68% of these were observed just once. The ten largest clones capture 0.053% of the sample.

The data originate from a study of beta chain features in type 1 diabetes (dated by TCRdb to between 2018 and 2020). As for the study more broadly: No differences in mean age, gender distribution, total cell number or subset yield were found between patients and healthy donors. Whereas all 30 or so donors provided naive and central memory subsets, regulatory and stem cell-like memory subsets were isolated from just 8 patients and about 8 healthy donors. Across all samples, approximately 100 million sorted cells were examined, and cell number per subset correlated strongly with RNA yield. The study compared TCRB repertoires of sorted circulating CD4+ T cell subsets between recently diagnosed type 1 diabetes patients and matched healthy donors.

From each donor, a single peripheral blood sample of about 100 mL on average was drawn into heparinised tubes. A BD FACSAria II and a panel including CD45RO, CCR7, CD25, CD127, CD95 and CD27 were used to sort naive, central memory, regulatory and stem cell-like memory CD4+ T cells. Purity was above 95% for every sorted population. PBMCs were isolated right away by Lymphoprep density gradient centrifugation and were stained directly, without culture. So that batch effects would be minimized, each experiment stained and sorted samples in pairs, pairing one healthy donor with one patient. Sequences GTSNPN (CDR1) and SVGIG (CDR2) are obtained from the germline V gene (reference sequence). Including cysteine and phenylalanine, the CDR3 has 14 amino acids. Left in the record is the CDR3 DNA by itself, 42 bases read in frame from the first base. V lost 4 bases and J lost 1 base; the stretch between them is 12 bases long.

Summary of the overall study and its limitations: HLA sub-analyses involved small numbers of individuals, so any influence of HLA type on TCRB rearrangement remained unresolved. Because cDNA rather than genomic DNA was sequenced, highly expressing activated cells could have been over-represented, although no difference in activation and CD3 levels was found between groups. Shorter templates might have been favored by PCR, but patient and control samples were amplified and corrected together, so both groups would have been affected equally by any skew. Naive, central memory and regulatory TCRB repertoires appeared to be more similar among patients than among healthy donors. At VDJ recombination sites, patients with type 1 diabetes made fewer insertions and deleted more nucleotides, a pattern implying thymic rearrangement abnormalities. In all four CD4+ subsets, TCRB CDR3 length was moderately but significantly shorter in type 1 diabetes patients.

The material sequenced was naive CD4+ T cells from blood. Taken with the paper, the label for cell subset or site translates to: true naive CD4+ T cells. The receptor comes from a man aged 25-45 years in good health. The chain is encoded by TRBV30 joined to TRBJ2-3, with no confident D gene call. The DNA reads TGTGCCTGGAATAGGGCAGGTCGCACAGATACGCAGTATTTT. Translation gives CAWNRAGRTDTQYF.